This is a list of T cell receptor beta chains from one sample in a study of T cells in Graves' hyperthyroidism and ophthalmopathy. TCRdb itself ran the multiplex PCR reads through MiXCR, one entry per CDR3 protein. This sample yields hundreds of thousands of distinct CDR3 sequences, of which 15% to 17% are seen a single time; 25% to 30% belongs to the top ten. Sequencing used blood. The receptors were gathered from a woman younger than 30 with Graves' hyperthyroidism that later progressed to Graves' ophthalmopathy. CDR3s include the opening cysteine and the closing phenylalanine or tryptophan. The D gene is left open where the match is weak.

V gene | D gene | CDR3 protein
TRBV7-3 | TRBD1 | CASSSGTGKRELFF
TRBV20-1 | . | CSTWSGLNNEQFF
TRBV6-2/TRBV6-3 | TRBD2 | CASTRRDTSGRGYEQYF
TRBV6-1 | . | CASIPGHLNTEAFF
TRBV5-8 | . | CASSLGRSSTDTQYF
TRBV7-8 | TRBD2 | CASSLVSGLAEMNTGELFF
TRBV30 | . | CAWSMSGGDEQYF
TRBV6-1 | . | CASSPRPGWMNTEAFF
TRBV30 | . | CAWEVVRGEKLFF
TRBV18 | TRBD1 | CASSPPTRGKAKNIQYF
TRBV30 | TRBD2 | CAWELAGATDTQYF
TRBV10-3 | . | CAISGGTGMETQYF
TRBV7-2 | . | CASSFAIEAQYF
TRBV5-8 | . | CASSTRTPAGPLHF
TRBV4-1 | . | CASSLLPGTYESPLHF
TRBV28 | . | CASSQALGRRNIQYF
TRBV28 | TRBD1 | CASSLRTGVLAGANVLTF
TRBV30 | . | CARSVGSTEAFF
TRBV19 | TRBD1 | CASSPTGQGYSGANVLTF
TRBV20-1 | . | CSARVVSSYEQYF
TRBV20-1 | . | CSARDRVRAYEQYF
TRBV30 | . | CAWTTGLSYEQYF
TRBV5-4 | TRBD2 | CASSARTSGNTGELSF
TRBV11-3 | . | CASSLVANTGELFF
TRBV27 | . | CASRSRGGRKDTEAFF
TRBV7-2 | . | CASSLQNNSPLHF
TRBV28 | . | CASSSSTGMNTEAFF
TRBV27 | TRBD1 | CASSLSGGTGATNEKLFF
TRBV15 | . | CATKPGKRLEKLFF
TRBV2 | TRBD2 | CASSLDSGSGNTGELFF
TRBV7-9 | . | CASSSPPGELFF
TRBV9 | . | CASSVDHSSYNEQFF
TRBV5-1 | TRBD1 | CASSLEGTGGMNTEAFF
TRBV7-9 | . | CASSLVGGSGGLPYNEQFF
TRBV27 | . | CASKRRGSTGELFF
TRBV6-9 | TRBD1 | CASSLQIGTGRSGNTIYF
TRBV3-1 | . | CASSLWTVSTGGDTQYF
TRBV6-2/TRBV6-3 | . | CASSYPDPEQYF
TRBV7-9 | . | CASSLGIAKNIQYF
TRBV5-1 | . | CASSLVGGGAEAFF
TRBV6-1 | . | CASSEGAGSHNEQFF
TRBV12-3/TRBV12-4 | TRBD1 | CASSPRGFYEQYF
TRBV5-8 | . | CASSPSPLDTEAFF
TRBV4-1 | TRBD1 | CASSQATSQGANGELFF
TRBV7-9 | . | CASSLGGVGFDQPQHF
TRBV28 | . | CASSLGLANADTQYF
TRBV2 | TRBD2 | CASSVQLAGTGELFF
TRBV29-1 | TRBD1 | CSVKDRVAGYTF
TRBV27 | . | CASRPNTGELFF
TRBV20-1 | TRBD2 | CSAKGRAGASTGELFF
TRBV4-1 | . | CASSQAQGAEQFF
TRBV7-9 | . | CASSQGQRRETQYF
TRBV27 | . | CASSGWAGELFF
TRBV7-9 | . | CASSLVGGGLSYEQYF
TRBV19 | TRBD1 | CASSIPTGEAPLHF